The sequence of this TCR beta chain was determined in a study of response to subunit inactivated influenza vaccine. TCRdb re-analysed the RT-PCR reads in MiXCR, keeping a single row per CDR3 protein. This sample has a few hundred thousand distinct CDR3 sequences, with approximately 11% found just once. Trimming stripped 7 bases from V and 5 bases from J, with 5 bases between. This CDR3 spans 10 amino acids. Germline CDR1 and CDR2: MGHDK and SYGVNS. The same specimen was also included in a second study, on T cells expressing NK-cell markers. This second report adds: A 5'RACE template switching approach incorporating UMIs was used to make TCR beta cDNA. CD3+CD56+NKG2C+, CD3+CD56+NKG2C- and CD3+CD56-NKG2C+ T cells, once sorted, supplied the TCR beta repertoires.

The receptor's source is a man aged 50 or older who received an inactivated influenza vaccine. Sequencing used PBMCs from blood, obtained on the day of vaccination. The chain has TRBV25-1 and TRBJ2-5; no firm D call. The CDR3: CASIGETQYF. The CDR3 nucleotides are TGTGCCAGCATAGGGGAGACCCAGTACTTC.